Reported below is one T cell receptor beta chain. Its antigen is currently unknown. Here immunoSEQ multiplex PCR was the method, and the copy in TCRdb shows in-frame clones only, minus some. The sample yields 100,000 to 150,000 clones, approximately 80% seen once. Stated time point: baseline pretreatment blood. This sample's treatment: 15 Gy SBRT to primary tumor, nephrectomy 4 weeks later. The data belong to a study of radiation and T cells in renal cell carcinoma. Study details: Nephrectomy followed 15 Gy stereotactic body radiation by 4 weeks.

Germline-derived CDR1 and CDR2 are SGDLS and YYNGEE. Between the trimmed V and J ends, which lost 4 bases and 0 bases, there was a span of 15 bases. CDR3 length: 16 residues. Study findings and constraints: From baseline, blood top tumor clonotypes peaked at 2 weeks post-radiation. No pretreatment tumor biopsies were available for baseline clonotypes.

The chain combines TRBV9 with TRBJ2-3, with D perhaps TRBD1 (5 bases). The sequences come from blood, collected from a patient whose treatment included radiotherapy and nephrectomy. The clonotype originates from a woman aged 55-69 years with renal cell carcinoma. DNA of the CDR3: TGTGCCAGCAGCCCCAAGCACAGGACGAGCACAGATACGCAGTATTTT. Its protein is CASSPKHRTSTDTQYF.